This T cell receptor (beta chain) was documented in a study of metastatic and nonmetastatic thyroid tumors. Across the whole study: Comparison of repertoires was carried out across blood and tumor or nodule tissue from malignant and benign thyroid patients. General study findings and limits: In both blood and tumor samples, TCR beta diversity was reported significantly higher for malignant than benign nodules.

CDR3 length: 15 amino acids. Trimming took off 0 bases at V and 4 bases at J, with 16 bases between the two ends. The germline CDR1 and CDR2 sequences are DFQATT and SNEGSKA (reference sequence). Authors' methods: In papillary thyroid cancer, a distant-metastasis classifier was built using CDR3 differences across clinicopathological groups. TCRdb re-analyzed the PCR reads through MiXCR. The V and J calls, along with clone size, are taken from TCRdb and not from the paper's own processing. The data hold just over 20,000 clones, with over 10% observed a single time. Until they underwent thyroid surgery, no patient had received any treatment. This clone has at least ten counts. What it binds is not known.

The receptor comes from a female donor with papillary thyroid cancer or a benign thyroid nodule (not recorded which). Some clones in this sample may be carry-over from other donors' samples. The sequenced sample was blood. The chain has TRBV20-1 and TRBJ2-7; TRBD2 is a possible D gene (5 bases). In DNA form, the CDR3 reads TGCAGTGCTAGAGATACTATATCGGGGTTGTACGAGCAGTACTTC. It yields the protein CSARDTISGLYEQYF.